The 23 T cell receptor beta chains in this list originate from one sample, sequenced in a study of cytomegalovirus exposure and HLA in healthy donors. The primer mix had 60 Vbeta and 13 Jbeta primers. Measured with immunoSEQ multiplex PCR; TCRdb has only the in-frame clones, and not every one. The table lists 160,000 or so clones, around 80% of them singletons. The sequenced sample consisted of PBMCs. The receptor set was obtained from a woman between 18 and 29 years old in good health and CMV-seronegative.

CDR3 amino acids: CASGSFSTNYGYTF. The DNA for the CDR3 is TGTGCTAGTGGTTCATTCTCCACAAACTATGGCTACACCTTC. The genes are TRBV12-5 and TRBJ1-2; D remains unclear. This CDR3 is built from 14 residues. V gave up 4 bases and J gave up 2 bases, with 11 bases separating them. Germline V CDR1 and CDR2: LGHNT, FRNRAP.

The rearrangement links TRBV30 to TRBJ2-3; 7 positions agree with TRBD2. CDR1 GTSNPN and CDR2 SVGIG come from the germline V gene (reference sequence). CDR3 length: 15 amino acids. With 2 bases clipped from V and 3 bases from J, the junction kept 8 bases outside the gene matches. Written as DNA, the CDR3 is TGTGCCTGGAGTTCGCTCGCGGGGGTTACAGATACGCAGTATTTT. Protein sequence: CAWSSLAGVTDTQYF.

This sequence joins TRBV11-3 and TRBJ1-5; maybe TRBD1 (5 bases). Per the germline V gene, CDR1 is SGHNT and CDR2 is YENEEA. The CDR3 runs to 17 residues. Trimming cost V 4 bases and J 7 bases, with 23 bases left between them. This CDR3 reads CASSWVGGADNGQPQHF. CDR3 bases: TGTGCCAGCAGCTGGGTCGGAGGGGCCGATAATGGCCAGCCCCAGCATTTT.

The table lists this clone with a count of one. One end of the junction is discordant with germline, which a read error may explain. J is TRBJ2-4 and V is TRBV30; 8 bases are a match to TRBD1. Per the germline V gene, CDR1 is GTSNPN and CDR2 is SVGIG (reference sequence). The CDR3 extends over 16 amino acids. The CDR3 DNA is TGTGCCTGGAGTTCAGGGGGCAGTGGGGTCAAAAACAGTCAGTACTTC. Protein: CAWSSGGSGVKNSQYF.

The J gene is TRBJ2-2, the V gene TRBV12-2; TRBD2, as called in the table, went unchecked against the DNA. TRBV12-2 is designated a pseudogene. This CDR3 has 15 residues. Here the CDR3 DNA reads TGTGCAAGGGGGGGGTCAGGGAGCGCCACCGGGGAGCTGTTTTTT. Translated, it gives CARGGSGSATGELFF.

The chain carries TRBV6-5 and TRBJ2-7; 8 nucleotides align to TRBD1. This CDR3 spans 15 amino acids. CDR1 is MNHEY and CDR2 is SVGAGI in the germline V gene. Trimming removed 6 bases from V and 0 bases from J; junction bases left unmatched: 7. The CDR3 DNA reads TGTGCCAGCAGCCCAGACAGGGGATCCTCCTACGAGCAGTACTTC. Amino acids: CASSPDRGSSYEQYF.

This chain links TRBV19 with TRBJ1-1; TRBD1 matches at 8 bases. The length of the CDR3 is 15 residues. Germline V CDR1 and CDR2: LNHDA, SQIVND (reference sequence). V was pared by 7 bases and J by 0 bases, with 7 bases of the junction left unmatched. CDR3 sequence reads: CASNLRTGLNTEAFF. The CDR3, as DNA: TGTGCCAGTAATTTGCGGACAGGGTTGAACACTGAAGCTTTCTTT.

The rearrangement uses TRBV5-8 and TRBJ1-2, with D tentatively TRBD1 (5 bases). This CDR3 is 19 amino acids long. Germline assignment: CDR1 SGHTS and CDR2 YDEGEE. Trimming cost V 0 bases and J 0 bases, with 21 bases left between them. CDR3 sequence: CASSLGLLQDLLANYGYTF. CDR3 bases: TGTGCCAGCAGCTTGGGCCTGCTACAGGACCTGTTAGCTAACTATGGCTACACCTTC.

This sequence joins TRBV4-1 and TRBJ2-4; TRBD1 matches 9 bases. Germline CDR1 and CDR2: MGHRA and YSYEKL. The CDR3 is made up of 16 amino acids. J was trimmed by 4 bases and V by 4 bases; bases with no gene match: 8. The CDR3 bases are TGCGCCAGCAGCCCCCCCGGGGACAGGGTGAAAAACATTCAGTACTTC. Amino acids: CASSPPGDRVKNIQYF.

This chain connects TRBV6-1 to TRBJ1-5, with TRBD1 as a possible D gene (6 bases). Trimming took off 6 bases at V and 4 bases at J, with 13 bases between the two ends. The CDR3 has 14 amino acids. CDR1 is MNHNS, CDR2 SASEGT, per germline. Written as DNA, the CDR3 is TGTGCCAGCAGCTACAGGGAAGGTAATCAGCCCCAGCATTTT. Residues: CASSYREGNQPQHF.

The chain couples TRBV5-6 to TRBJ2-1, with a tentative D call TRBD1 (5 bases). This CDR3 is 16 amino acids long. Germline CDR1 SGHDT, CDR2 YYEEEE. V shed 3 bases and J shed 2 bases, with 15 bases lying between them. This CDR3 is CASSSVGEFPYNEQFF. The CDR3 DNA is TGTGCCAGCAGCTCGGTAGGGGAATTCCCCTACAATGAGCAGTTCTTC.

J is TRBJ2-7 and V is TRBV7-9, with TRBD1 identical over 8 bases. V dropped 5 bases and J dropped 1; count of bases not matched to a gene: 7. The germline gives CDR1 SEHNR, CDR2 FQNEAQ (reference sequence). This CDR3 comprises 15 residues. In DNA form, the CDR3 reads TGTGCCAGCAGCCCCGCCGGACAGGGTTCCTACGAGCAGTACTTC. Its protein is CASSPAGQGSYEQYF.

This chain joins TRBV9 and TRBJ1-2, with 7 bases lining up with TRBD1. With V trimmed by 0 bases and J by 8 bases, 13 bases remained unmatched. This CDR3 is 16 amino acids long. Looked up from germline, CDR1 is SGDLS and CDR2 is YYNGEE. This CDR3 reads CASSVVDGRPGGGYTF. DNA of the CDR3: TGTGCCAGCAGCGTAGTGGACGGAAGGCCAGGGGGGGGCTACACCTTC.

The chain links TRBV5-6 to TRBJ2-2; D gene uncertain. V was shortened by 0 bases and J by 3 bases, with 9 bases between the two germline ends. Germline V lookup: CDR1 SGHDT, CDR2 YYEEEE. The CDR3 has 15 amino acids. CDR3 sequence reads: CASSLAGLYTGELFF. In nucleotides, the CDR3 is TGTGCCAGCAGCTTGGCCGGGTTGTACACCGGGGAGCTGTTTTTT.

V usage is TRBV13 and J usage is TRBJ2-2, with a tentative D call TRBD2 (6 bases). The CDR3 is made up of 15 amino acids. Deletions cut 5 bases from V and 7 bases from J, with 17 bases between. CDR1 PRHDT and CDR2 FYEKMQ come from the germline V gene (reference sequence). The CDR3 loop is CASSTIAALDGELFF. Here the CDR3 DNA reads TGTGCCAGCAGCACCATAGCGGCCTTGGACGGGGAGCTGTTTTTT.

The CDR3 region is CASGWYRGGTYNEQFF. Here the CDR3 DNA reads TGCGCCAGCGGGTGGTACCGGGGAGGAACCTACAATGAGCAGTTCTTC. This chain connects TRBV5-1 to TRBJ2-1; tentatively, D is TRBD2 (6 bases). The CDR3 has 16 amino acids. CDR1 is SGHRS and CDR2 is YFSETQ in the germline V gene. Trimming took off 7 bases at V and 2 bases at J, with 19 bases between the two ends. Full variable domain (missing parts from reference TRBV5-1 and TRBJ2-1): KAGVTQTPRYLIKTRGQQVTLSCSPISGHRSVSWYQQTPGQGLQFLFEYFSETQRNKGNFPGRFSGRQFSNSRSEMNVSTLELGDSALYLCASGWYRGGTYNEQFFGPGTRLTVL.

The rearrangement joins TRBV2 to TRBJ1-3; weak D call: TRBD1 (5 bases). This CDR3 contains 14 residues. Deletions cut 6 bases from V and 3 bases from J, with 12 bases between. Per the germline V gene, CDR1 is SNHLY and CDR2 is FYNNEI. DNA for the CDR3: TGTGCCAGCAGCTCGACAGTGCTTGGAAACACCATATATTTT. It is translated as CASSSTVLGNTIYF. Supplemented by reference TRBV2 and TRBJ1-3, the full variable domain reads EPEVTQTPSHQVTQMGQEVILRCVPISNHLYFYWYRQILGQKVEFLVSFYNNEISEKSEIFDDQFSVERPDGSNFTLKIRSTKLEDSAMYFCASSSTVLGNTIYFGEGSWLTVV.

The chain joins TRBV6-5 to TRBJ1-4; D ambiguous. This CDR3 has 14 residues. Trimming cost V 5 bases and J 2 bases, with 9 bases left between them. Germline CDR1 and CDR2: MNHEY and SVGAGI. CDR3 DNA sequence: TGTGCCAGCAGTCCCTCGGGGACTAATGAAAAACTGTTTTTT. Protein product: CASSPSGTNEKLFF.

The chain carries TRBV11-2 and TRBJ2-2, with TRBD2 matching 10 bases. The CDR3 covers 16 residues. In germline, CDR1 is SGHAT, CDR2 FQNNGV. Trimming removed 3 bases from V and 0 bases from J; junction bases left unmatched: 1. DNA of the CDR3: TGTGCCAGCAGCTTTACTAGCGGGGCGAACACCGGGGAGCTGTTTTTT. This gives the protein CASSFTSGANTGELFF.

J is TRBJ1-1 and V is TRBV5-4, with a possible D match to TRBD1 (6 bases). Trimming removed 3 bases from V and 7 bases from J, with 16 bases in between. The CDR3 is 14 amino acids. In germline, CDR1 is SGHNT, CDR2 YYREEE (reference sequence). The CDR3 DNA reads as TGTGCCAGCAGCTCCTATGCGGGGGCGATTGAAGCTTTCTTT. Translating gives CASSSYAGAIEAFF.

This rearrangement joins TRBV5-4 to TRBJ2-2, with TRBD2 matching 12 bases. The CDR3 length is 15 residues. Germline V gene sequence: CDR1 SGHNT, CDR2 YYREEE (reference sequence). Germline trimming cut 4 bases from V and 7 bases from J; bases unmatched to any gene: 5. The DNA of the CDR3 is TGTGCCAGCAGCCTAGCGGGGGGGCTTGACGGGGAGCTGTTTTTT. This sequence encodes CASSLAGGLDGELFF. The variable domain in full, with the rest retrieved from reference TRBV5-4 and TRBJ2-2, is ETGVTQSPTHLIKTRGQQVTLRCSSQSGHNTVSWYQQALGQGPQFIFQYYREEENGRGNFPPRFSGLQFPNYSSELNVNALELDDSALYLCASSLAGGLDGELFFGEGSRLTVL.

The chain is built from TRBV9 and TRBJ2-1, with TRBD1 matching 10 bases. After removal of 3 bases from V and 5 bases from J, the junction contained 8 bases not matched to a gene. CDR3 length: 16 amino acids. From germline, CDR1 is SGDLS and CDR2 YYNGEE. The CDR3 nucleotides read TGTGCCAGCAGCGCCCTACGGACAGGGGGAAACAATGAGCAGTTCTTC. It yields the protein CASSALRTGGNNEQFF.

The chain links TRBV10-1 to TRBJ1-1, with TRBD1 matching 7 bases. The CDR3 extends over 16 amino acids. CDR1 is WNHNN, CDR2 SYGVQD, per germline (reference sequence). The V gene end was trimmed by 4 bases and the J gene end by 5 bases; junction bases not matched to a gene: 13. The CDR3 reads CASSASSGTAWTEAFF. Here the CDR3 DNA reads TGCGCCAGCAGTGCCTCGTCCGGGACAGCGTGGACTGAAGCTTTCTTT.